A selection of T cell receptor beta chains follows, all from one sample in a study of Graves' ophthalmopathy and Graves' hyperthyroidism. One entry per CDR3 protein results from TCRdb running MiXCR on the multiplex PCR reads. The data contain over a million distinct CDR3 sequences, 35% to 40% of them singletons. Sequenced input: peripheral blood or thyroid tissue (not recorded which). The receptors were gathered from an adult man with Graves' hyperthyroidism. Both conserved end residues are part of each CDR3. The D gene is left open where the match is weak. Clone size, where shown, is once, few, many, or a class for clones that have expanded.

J,size,D,V,CDR3,DNA
TRBJ1-5,NA,NA,TRBV29-1,CRITGTGNQPQHF,TGCAGAATAACCGGGACGGGCAATCAGCCCCAGCATTTT
TRBJ1-2,few,NA,TRBV28,CASSSPVPNYGYTF,TGTGCCAGCAGTTCCCCCGTCCCCAACTATGGCTACACCTTC
TRBJ2-7,many,NA,TRBV19,CASSTGRELYEQYF,TGTGCCAGTAGTACCGGACGGGAACTCTACGAGCAGTACTTC
TRBJ1-1,few,TRBD1,TRBV6-1,CASNQGVAEAFF,TGTGCCAGCAACCAGGGGGTCGCTGAAGCTTTCTTT
TRBJ1-1,NA,TRBD1,TRBV10-2,CASSESGQPNTEAFF,TGCGCCAGCAGTGAGTCGGGACAGCCGAACACTGAAGCTTTCTTT
TRBJ2-7,NA,TRBD2,TRBV10-2,CASRGSGRGYEQYF,TGTGCCAGCAGGGGCAGCGGGAGAGGTTACGAGCAGTACTTC
TRBJ2-5,many,TRBD2,TRBV11-2,CASSNTGLAPRQETQYF,TGTGCCAGCAGCAACACCGGACTAGCCCCTCGCCAAGAGACCCAGTACTTC
TRBJ2-7,NA,NA,TRBV29-1,CSGGRGQNYEQYF,TGCAGCGGGGGTAGAGGACAGAACTACGAGCAGTACTTC
TRBJ2-2,few,NA,TRBV4-1,CASSPTGQSTGELFF,TGCGCCAGCAGCCCGACCGGACAGTCCACCGGGGAGCTGTTTTTT
TRBJ2-7,many,NA,TRBV6-5,CASRPVAPDEQYF,TGTGCCAGCAGGCCGGTGGCCCCGGACGAGCAGTACTTC
TRBJ1-5,many,NA,TRBV29-1,CSVAMGTDQPQHF,TGCAGCGTTGCGATGGGGACCGATCAGCCCCAGCATTTT
TRBJ1-2,NA,TRBD1,TRBV7-8,CASSQGGTGGFGYTF,TGCGCCAGCAGCCAAGGAGGAACAGGGGGGTTTGGCTACACCTTC
TRBJ2-7,NA,TRBD1,TRBV6-5,CASSYSVQGAHEQYF,TGTGCCAGCAGTTACTCAGTTCAGGGGGCCCACGAGCAGTACTTC
TRBJ1-5,many,NA,TRBV5-6,CASSLRFGHQPQHF,TGTGCCAGCAGCTTGCGATTCGGGCATCAGCCCCAGCATTTT
TRBJ2-6,NA,NA,TRBV7-2,CASSWGTFGANVLTF,TGTGCCAGCAGCTGGGGGACATTTGGGGCCAACGTCCTGACTTTC
TRBJ2-7,once,NA,TRBV3-1,CASSQVKGGPLFHEQYF,TGTGCCAGCAGCCAAGTGAAAGGCGGCCCCTTATTCCACGAGCAGTACTTC
TRBJ2-7,many,NA,TRBV2,CASSSRGREGEQYF,TGTGCCAGCAGTTCCCGGGGCAGGGAAGGCGAGCAGTACTTC
TRBJ2-7,NA,TRBD1,TRBV7-6,CASSPDETGLEQYF,TGTGCCAGCAGCCCAGACGAGACAGGGCTCGAGCAGTACTTC
TRBJ1-4,many,NA,TRBV7-9,CASSQMGRTNEKLFF,TGTGCCAGCAGCCAAATGGGGCGCACTAATGAAAAACTGTTTTTT
TRBJ1-5,NA,NA,TRBV12-5,CASGLPRGPGVQPQHF,TGTGCTAGTGGTTTGCCGCGGGGACCAGGGGTTCAGCCCCAGCATTTT
TRBJ2-5,once,TRBD1,TRBV29-1,CSAGTGQKETQYF,TGCAGCGCTGGTACGGGACAGAAAGAGACCCAGTACTTC
TRBJ2-2,NA,NA,TRBV20-1,CSARDGNTGELFF,TGCAGTGCTAGAGATGGGAACACCGGGGAGCTGTTTTTT
TRBJ2-7,NA,NA,TRBV7-2,CASSWRSEGSQQYF,TGTGCCAGCAGCTGGAGGAGTGAGGGAAGTCAGCAGTACTTC
TRBJ2-2,NA,NA,TRBV29-1,CSVEGGLFF,TGCAGCGTTGAGGGGGGGCTGTTTTTT
TRBJ1-1,NA,TRBD1,TRBV25-1,CASLQGTNTEAFF,TGTGCCAGTTTACAGGGGACGAACACTGAAGCTTTCTTT
TRBJ2-7,few,TRBD1,TRBV10-3,CAISGTGVHEQYF,TGTGCCATCAGTGGGACAGGGGTCCACGAGCAGTACTTC
TRBJ1-2,few,NA,TRBV20-1,CSARGSHGYTF,TGCAGTGCTAGGGGGTCCCATGGCTACACCTTC
TRBJ2-2,NA,TRBD2,TRBV20-1,CSAKGAGGSGTGELFF,TGCAGTGCTAAGGGAGCGGGAGGTTCGGGCACCGGGGAGCTGTTTTTT
TRBJ2-2,NA,NA,TRBV7-9,CAIGQGNTGELFF,TGTGCCATCGGGCAGGGGAACACCGGGGAGCTGTTTTTT
TRBJ2-7,few,NA,TRBV5-6,CASSSEGGPDSYEQYF,TGTGCCAGCAGCTCCGAGGGGGGGCCAGACTCCTACGAGCAGTACTTC
TRBJ2-7,many,NA,TRBV15,CATSRQGRLIEQYF,TGTGCCACCAGCAGGCAGGGACGCCTAATCGAGCAGTACTTC
TRBJ1-4,many,NA,TRBV2,CASSSTAEKLFF,TGTGCCAGCAGTAGCACAGCGGAAAAACTGTTTTTT